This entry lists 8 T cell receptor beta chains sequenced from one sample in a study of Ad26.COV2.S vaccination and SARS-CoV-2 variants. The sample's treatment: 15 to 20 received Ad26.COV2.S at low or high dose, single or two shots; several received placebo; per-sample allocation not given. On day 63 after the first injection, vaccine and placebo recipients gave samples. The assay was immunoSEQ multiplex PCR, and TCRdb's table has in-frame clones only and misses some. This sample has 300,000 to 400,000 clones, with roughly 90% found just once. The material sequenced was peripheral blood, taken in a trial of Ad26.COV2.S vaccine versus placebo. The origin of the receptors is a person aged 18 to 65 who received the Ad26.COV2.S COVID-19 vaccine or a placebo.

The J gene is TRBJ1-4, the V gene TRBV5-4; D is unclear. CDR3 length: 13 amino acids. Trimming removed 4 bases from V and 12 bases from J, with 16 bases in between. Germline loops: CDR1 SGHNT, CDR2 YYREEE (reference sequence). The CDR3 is CASSGRGGEQLFF. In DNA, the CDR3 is TGTGCCAGCAGCGGCCGGGGTGGGGAACAACTGTTTTTT.

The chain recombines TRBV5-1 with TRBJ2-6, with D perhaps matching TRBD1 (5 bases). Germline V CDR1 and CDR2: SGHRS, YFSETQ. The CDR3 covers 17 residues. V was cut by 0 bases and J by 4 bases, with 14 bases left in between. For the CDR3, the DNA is TGCGCCAGCAGCTTGGCCAGGGCAGAGTACGGGGCCAACGTCCTGACTTTC. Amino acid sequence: CASSLARAEYGANVLTF.

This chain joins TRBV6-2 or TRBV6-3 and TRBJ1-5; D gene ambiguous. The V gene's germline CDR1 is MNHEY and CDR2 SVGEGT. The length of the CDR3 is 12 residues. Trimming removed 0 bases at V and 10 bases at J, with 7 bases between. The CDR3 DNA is TGTGCCAGCAGTTACTCAGCCAGCCCCCAGCATTTT. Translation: CASSYSASPQHF.

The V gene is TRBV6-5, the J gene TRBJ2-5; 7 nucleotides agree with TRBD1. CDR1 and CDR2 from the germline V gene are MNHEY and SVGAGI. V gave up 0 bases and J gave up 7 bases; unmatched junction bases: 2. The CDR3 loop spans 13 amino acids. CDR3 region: CASSYSGQSTQYF. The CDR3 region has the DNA TGTGCCAGCAGTTACTCGGGACAGTCGACCCAGTACTTC.

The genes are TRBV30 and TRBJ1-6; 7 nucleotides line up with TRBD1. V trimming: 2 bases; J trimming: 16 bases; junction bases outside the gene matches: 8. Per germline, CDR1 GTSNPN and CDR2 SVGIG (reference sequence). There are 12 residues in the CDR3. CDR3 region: CAWSRWGTALHF. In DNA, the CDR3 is TGTGCCTGGAGTCGTTGGGGGACAGCGCTCCACTTT.

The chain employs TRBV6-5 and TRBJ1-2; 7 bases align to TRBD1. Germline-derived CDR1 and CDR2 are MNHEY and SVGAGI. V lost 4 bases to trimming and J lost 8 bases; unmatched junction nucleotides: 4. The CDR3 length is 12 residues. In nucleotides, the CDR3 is TGTGCCAGCAGTTCTACAGGGGAAGGCTACACCTTC. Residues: CASSSTGEGYTF.

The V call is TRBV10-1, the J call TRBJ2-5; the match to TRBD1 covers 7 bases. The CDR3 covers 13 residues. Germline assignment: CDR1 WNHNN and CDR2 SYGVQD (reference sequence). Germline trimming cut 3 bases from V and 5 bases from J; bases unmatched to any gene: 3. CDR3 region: CASSEGGGETQYF. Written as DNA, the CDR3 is TGCGCCAGCAGTGAAGGGGGCGGGGAGACCCAGTACTTC.

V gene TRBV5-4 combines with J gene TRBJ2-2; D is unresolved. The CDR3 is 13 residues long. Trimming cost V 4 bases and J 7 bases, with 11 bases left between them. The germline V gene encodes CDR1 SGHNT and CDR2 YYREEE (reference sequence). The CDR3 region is CASSLGSDGELFF. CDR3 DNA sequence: TGTGCCAGCAGCCTAGGATCTGACGGGGAGCTGTTTTTT.